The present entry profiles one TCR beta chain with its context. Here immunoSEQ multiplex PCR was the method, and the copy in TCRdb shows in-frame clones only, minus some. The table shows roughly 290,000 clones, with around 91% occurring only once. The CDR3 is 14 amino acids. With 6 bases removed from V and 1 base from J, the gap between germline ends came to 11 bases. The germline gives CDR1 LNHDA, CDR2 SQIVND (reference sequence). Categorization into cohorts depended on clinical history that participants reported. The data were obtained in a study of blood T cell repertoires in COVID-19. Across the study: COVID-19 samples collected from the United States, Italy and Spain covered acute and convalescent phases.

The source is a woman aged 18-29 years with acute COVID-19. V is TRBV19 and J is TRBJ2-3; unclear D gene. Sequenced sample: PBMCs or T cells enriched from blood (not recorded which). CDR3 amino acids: CASRPAERTDTQYF. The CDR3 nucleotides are TGTGCCAGTAGGCCTGCGGAGCGCACAGATACGCAGTATTTT.